This T cell receptor (beta chain) was captured by sequencing in a study of technical replicates of blood from a few donors. CDR3 length: 17 residues. CDR1 is MDHEN and CDR2 is SYDVKM in the germline V gene. With V trimmed by 5 bases and J by 2 bases, 6 bases remained unmatched. Profiled with immunoSEQ multiplex PCR; TCRdb holds only in-frame clones, not every one. Counted here are under 95,000 clones, 95% to 98% occurring once; the ten biggest clones make up over 0.13%. Sequenced input: T cells isolated from PBMCs. The sequence was obtained from a human donor in good health. This rearrangement joins TRBV28 to TRBJ2-3; 14 bases match TRBD2. CDR3 DNA: TGTGCCAGCAGTCAAAGGACTAGCGGGAGGTACACAGATACGCAGTATTTT. Translating it yields CASSQRTSGRYTDTQYF.